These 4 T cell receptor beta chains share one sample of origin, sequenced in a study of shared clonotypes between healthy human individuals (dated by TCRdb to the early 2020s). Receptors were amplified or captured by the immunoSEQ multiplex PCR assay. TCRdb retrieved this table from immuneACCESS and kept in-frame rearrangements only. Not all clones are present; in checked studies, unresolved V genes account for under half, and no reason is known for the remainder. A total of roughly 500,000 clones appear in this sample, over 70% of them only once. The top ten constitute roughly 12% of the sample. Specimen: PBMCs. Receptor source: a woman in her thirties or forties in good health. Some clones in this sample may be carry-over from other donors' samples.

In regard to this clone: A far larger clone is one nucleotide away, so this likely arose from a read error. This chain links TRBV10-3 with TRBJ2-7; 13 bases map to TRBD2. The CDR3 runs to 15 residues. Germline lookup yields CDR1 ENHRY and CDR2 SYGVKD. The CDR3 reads CAIRGTSGKPYERYF. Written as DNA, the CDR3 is TGTGCCATCAGGGGGACTAGCGGGAAGCCCTACGAGCGGTACTTC.

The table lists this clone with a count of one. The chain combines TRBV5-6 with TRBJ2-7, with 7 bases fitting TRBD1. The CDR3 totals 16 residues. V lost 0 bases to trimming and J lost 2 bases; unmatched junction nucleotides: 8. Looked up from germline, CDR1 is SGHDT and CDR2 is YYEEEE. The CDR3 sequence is CASSLGGGTGTYEQYF. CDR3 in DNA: TGTGCCAGCAGCTTGGGAGGGGGCACAGGCACCTACGAGCAGTACTTC.

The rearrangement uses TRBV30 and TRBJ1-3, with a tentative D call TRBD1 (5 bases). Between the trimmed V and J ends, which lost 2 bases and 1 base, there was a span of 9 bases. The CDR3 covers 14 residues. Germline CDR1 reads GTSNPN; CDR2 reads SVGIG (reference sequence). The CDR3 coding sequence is TGTGCCTGGAGTCTTGGGGGTTCTGGAAACACCATATATTTT. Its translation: CAWSLGGSGNTIYF.

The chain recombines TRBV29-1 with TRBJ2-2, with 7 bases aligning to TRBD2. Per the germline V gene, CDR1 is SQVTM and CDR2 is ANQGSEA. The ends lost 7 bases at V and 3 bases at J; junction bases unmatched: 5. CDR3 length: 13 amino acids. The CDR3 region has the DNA TGCAGCGCCCAAGCGGGGTACACCGGGGAGCTGTTTTTT. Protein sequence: CSAQAGYTGELFF.